These 2 T cell receptor beta chains were all obtained from the same sample, sequenced in a study of identical twins. TCRdb redid the calling of the 5' RACE reads with MiXCR, one entry per CDR3 protein. The sample lists hundreds of thousands of distinct CDR3 sequences, about 20% seen once, with about an eighth in the top ten. This sample was shared with a second study, whose subject was T cells expressing NK-cell markers.

Sequencing was done on a sample of PBMCs. Receptors were obtained from a woman aged 18-29 years in good health.

This clonotype was seen a handful of times. This rearrangement joins TRBV20-1 to TRBJ2-7; D is perhaps TRBD1 (6 bases). Germline V gives CDR1 DFQATT, CDR2 SNEGSKA (reference sequence). The CDR3 is 11 residues long. Trimming took off 6 bases at V and 6 bases at J, with 12 bases between the two ends. DNA of the CDR3: TGCAGTGCCCCAGGGGTTCGCGAGCAGTACTTC. Translation gives CSAPGVREQYF.

The chain carries TRBV6-1 and TRBJ2-3, with D possibly being TRBD1 (5 bases). Trimming removed 4 bases from V and 3 bases from J, with 14 bases in between. Germline CDR1 is MNHNS and CDR2 is SASEGT. This CDR3 is built from 15 residues. As DNA, the CDR3 is TGTGCCAGCAGTGTCGGCAGGGAAGGGACAGATACGCAGTATTTT. It is translated as CASSVGREGTDTQYF.